A selection of T cell receptor beta chains follows, all from one sample in a study of STAT5B mutations in CD4+ large granular lymphocyte leukemia. Produced via immunoSEQ multiplex PCR; TCRdb's table is partial and in-frame only. The table includes about 30,000 clones, roughly three quarters detected once. Source material: CD4+ T cells from blood buffy coats. Every receptor here comes from a human donor in good health. CDR3s include the opening cysteine and the closing phenylalanine or tryptophan. D genes are given only for firm matches. Only some rows state a clone size, as once, few, many or a class for expanded clones.

abundance	j_gene	v_gene	d_gene	CDR3nt	CDR3aa
NA	TRBJ2-7	TRBV5-5	NA	TGTGCCAGCAGCTTAGGACCCGGAGGGGACGAGCAGTACTTC	CASSLGPGGDEQYF
NA	TRBJ2-7	TRBV6-5	NA	TGTGCCAGCAGCCAACTAGGGGGCGAGCAGTACTTC	CASSQLGGEQYF
few	TRBJ1-5	TRBV27	NA	TGTGCCAGCAGTTTACAGGGTTTGGGCAATCAGCCCCAGCATTTT	CASSLQGLGNQPQHF
NA	TRBJ2-5	TRBV11-1	TRBD2	TGTGCCAGCAGATCATCCGGGGGGGTAGGAGAGACCCAGTACTTC	CASRSSGGVGETQYF
NA	TRBJ2-1	TRBV28	NA	TGTGCCAGCAACCGGGACCAAGTCGGGGAGCAGTTCTTC	CASNRDQVGEQFF
NA	TRBJ1-2	TRBV7-9	TRBD1	TGTGCCAGCAGCTCAGAGGCCCCGACAGGGACCGGCTACACCTTC	CASSSEAPTGTGYTF
NA	TRBJ2-1	TRBV9	TRBD2	TGTGCCAGCAGCGTAGATCTAGCGGTGTACAATGAGCAGTTCTTC	CASSVDLAVYNEQFF
NA	TRBJ2-2	TRBV7-8	TRBD2	TGTGCCAGCAGCTTAAGGGGTAGCGGGAGTGTCACCGGGGAGCTGTTTTTT	CASSLRGSGSVTGELFF
once	TRBJ1-2	TRBV28	NA	TGTGCCAGCAGTTCTGAAGTAAGAGTCTATGGCTACACCTTC	CASSSEVRVYGYTF
NA	TRBJ2-3	TRBV10-2	TRBD2	TGCGCCAGCAGTCAACTAGCGGGGCCCGATACGCAGTATTTT	CASSQLAGPDTQYF
NA	TRBJ2-3	TRBV11-2	NA	TGTGCCAGCAGTTCTTCCCTAAGGGATACGCAGTATTTT	CASSSSLRDTQYF
NA	TRBJ2-5	TRBV2	TRBD2	TGTGCCAGCAGTGAAGCGCTAGCGGGACTGGAGACCCAGTACTTC	CASSEALAGLETQYF
NA	TRBJ2-7	TRBV18	TRBD1	TGTGCCAGCTCACTGAACAGGGGGCGGGGATACGAGCAGTACTTC	CASSLNRGRGYEQYF
few	TRBJ1-5	TRBV5-1	NA	TGCGCCAGCAGCTTGGGCCAGTATCAGCCCCAGCATTTT	CASSLGQYQPQHF
NA	TRBJ2-7	TRBV7-2	NA	TGTGCCAGCAGCTTAGCTGATGAGGGCACTTACGAGCAGTACTTC	CASSLADEGTYEQYF
NA	TRBJ2-3	TRBV5-1	TRBD1	TGCGCCAGCAGTTTTAGGGTGACAGGGGGCACAGATACGCAGTATTTT	CASSFRVTGGTDTQYF
NA	TRBJ1-1	TRBV5-5	NA	TGTGCCAGCTTCAAGGGGGGCTTGGGGACTGAAGCTTTCTTT	CASFKGGLGTEAFF
NA	TRBJ2-1	TRBV19	NA	TGTGCCAGTAGTAGAGGGACATCGGTTCCTCAAGTTGAGCAGTTCTTC	CASSRGTSVPQVEQFF
NA	TRBJ2-7	TRBV4-2	NA	TGTGCCAGCAGCCAATCCCGGGACACCTACTACGAGCAGTACTTC	CASSQSRDTYYEQYF
NA	TRBJ2-1	TRBV5-1	TRBD2	TGCGCCAGCAGCTTGGGATTAGCGGGAGGGGGGTACAATGAGCAGTTCTTC	CASSLGLAGGGYNEQFF
few	TRBJ2-7	TRBV6-1	NA	TGTGCCAGCAGTGGATGGCAGCACTCCTACGAGCAGTACTTC	CASSGWQHSYEQYF
NA	TRBJ1-5	TRBV6-1	TRBD1	TGTGCCAGCAGTGGGGACGGGACAGTCCATCAGCCCCAGCATTTT	CASSGDGTVHQPQHF
NA	TRBJ2-4	TRBV6-6	TRBD1	TGTGCCAGCAGTTACTCAACAGGGGGGGCCAAAAACATTCAGTACTTC	CASSYSTGGAKNIQYF
few	TRBJ1-4	TRBV30	NA	TGTGCCTGGGACCGCTCAGGGGCCACGAAGACGGAAAAACTGTTTTTT	CAWDRSGATKTEKLFF
NA	TRBJ2-1	TRBV7-9	TRBD2	TGTGCCAGCAGCCGATCGAGCGGGAGGGCCCACAATGAGCAGTTCTTC	CASSRSSGRAHNEQFF
few	TRBJ1-3	TRBV28	TRBD1	TGTGCCAGCAGTTTATCGGGACAGGGGGCCGGAAACACCATATATTTT	CASSLSGQGAGNTIYF
NA	TRBJ2-2	TRBV6-1	NA	TGTGCCAGCAGTGAAGCGCTTCAATTGCAATTGGTCACCGGGGAGCTGTTTTTT	CASSEALQLQLVTGELFF
NA	TRBJ1-5	TRBV7-9	NA	TGTGCCAGCAGCCCTGAGGGTACAAGAGTTCAGCCCCAGCATTTT	CASSPEGTRVQPQHF
NA	TRBJ1-2	TRBV6-6	NA	TGTGCCAGCAGCCCCGGGATTAACTATGGCTACACCTTC	CASSPGINYGYTF
NA	TRBJ2-7	TRBV18	NA	TGTGCCAGCTCCCCCTTCGGGGACTCCTACGAGCAGTACTTC	CASSPFGDSYEQYF
once	TRBJ1-6	TRBV30	TRBD1	TGTGCCTGCATACAGGGGGCTGGCCTGAATTCACCCCTCCACTTT	CACIQGAGLNSPLHF
NA	TRBJ2-1	TRBV18	NA	TGTGCCAGCTCACCTCATCGGTCCGGGGGCGGGGGCTACAATGAGCAGTTCTTC	CASSPHRSGGGGYNEQFF
once	TRBJ2-2	TRBV5-6	TRBD2	TGTGCCAGCCGCCCGACCGGGAGGCCCGGGGAGCTGTTTTTT	CASRPTGRPGELFF
NA	TRBJ1-2	TRBV5-1	NA	TGCGCCAGCAGCTTTGGCACAGGGAACTATGGCTACACCTTC	CASSFGTGNYGYTF
NA	TRBJ2-3	TRBV19	NA	TGTGCCAGTAAGGACGGGGGGCCTGCGGGGTTGACGCAGTATTTT	CASKDGGPAGLTQYF
NA	TRBJ1-2	TRBV28	NA	TGTGCCAGCAGCAGATCTAACTATGGCTACACCTTC	CASSRSNYGYTF
NA	TRBJ1-1	TRBV18	NA	TGTGCCAGCTCACCCGGACAGCAGAACACTGAAGCTTTCTTT	CASSPGQQNTEAFF
NA	TRBJ1-1	TRBV6-1	NA	TGTGCCAGCAGTGAATATAGGGGAATGAACACTGAAGCTTTCTTT	CASSEYRGMNTEAFF
NA	TRBJ1-1	TRBV5-1	NA	TGCGCCAGCAGCGGGCCGGGCAACACTGAAGCTTTCTTT	CASSGPGNTEAFF
NA	TRBJ2-1	TRBV2	TRBD2	TGTGCCAGCAGACTAGCGGTGGGGGGGCGCAATGAGCAGTTCTTC	CASRLAVGGRNEQFF
NA	TRBJ2-3	TRBV7-3	NA	TGTGCCAGCAGCCCCCGGGGTAGCCGAGATACGCAGTATTTT	CASSPRGSRDTQYF
NA	TRBJ2-3	TRBV5-6	TRBD2	TGTGCCAGCAGCTTGACTAGCGGGGTTACAGATACGCAGTATTTT	CASSLTSGVTDTQYF
few	TRBJ2-3	TRBV7-9	NA	TGTGCCAGCCGTGGGACGGGGACAGATACGCAGTATTTT	CASRGTGTDTQYF
NA	TRBJ1-3	TRBV5-1	NA	TGCGCCAGCAGCCCTTCGGGGAGCTCTGGAAACACCATATATTTT	CASSPSGSSGNTIYF
NA	TRBJ2-5	TRBV6-5	TRBD1	TGTGCCAGCAGTTACAGGACAGGTGGGAAGACCCAGTACTTC	CASSYRTGGKTQYF
NA	TRBJ1-4	TRBV6-5	NA	TGTGCCAGCAGTTACTCAGGGATTAATGAAAAACTGTTTTTT	CASSYSGINEKLFF